This T cell receptor beta chain was sequenced for a study of post-analysis software for immune sequencing data. Background on the study: Relapsing-remitting, secondary progressive and progressive-relapsing multiple sclerosis were all included among the disease courses.

Incorporated into the TCR beta cDNA libraries were unique molecular identifiers, which served to reduce PCR and sequencing biases. MiXCR was run by TCRdb on the PCR reads, yielding one entry per CDR3 protein. The sample holds roughly 800,000 distinct CDR3 sequences, 30% seen once. Study-wide points: The study found TRBV5-6, TRBV5-1 and TRBV20-1 among a few TRBV segments more frequent in patients than controls.

Germline lookup yields CDR1 SQVTM and CDR2 ANQGSEA. This CDR3 is 14 amino acids long. The V gene end was trimmed by 4 bases and the J gene end by 4 bases; junction bases not matched to a gene: 7. This clonotype occurred a few times. The antigen is undetermined. The chain is built from TRBV29-1 and TRBJ1-2; 9 bases are a match to TRBD1. Sequenced input: blood. This TCR came from a girl aged 5-17 years with multiple sclerosis. CDR3 in amino acids: CSVAPGQGSYGYTF. The CDR3 DNA follows: TGCAGCGTTGCCCCGGGACAGGGATCCTATGGCTACACCTTC.